What follows are 29 T cell receptor beta chains derived from one specimen sequenced in a study of tumor-infiltrating lymphocytes in primary liver carcinoma. Taking 20-30 mg of unsorted bulk tissue, the authors co-extracted RNA and DNA. Total RNA (about 500 ng) served as template for TCR beta cDNA synthesis primed by a constant-region primer. Three rounds of nested multiplex PCR with slightly modified ARM-PCR produced TCR beta libraries. The study ran its first two PCR rounds for around 9 cycles each, using TRBV1-TRBV30 forward primers and a C-beta reverse primer. TCRdb fed the multiplex PCR reads into MiXCR, producing one record per CDR3 protein. The sample has 100,000 to 150,000 distinct CDR3 sequences, 64% seen once; the top ten hold 7.5% to 8.5%. The material sequenced was liver tumor tissue from sampling region 3. Subset in this sample: tumor region T3, left-lateral pole. Receptor source: a woman in her sixties with primary liver carcinoma and hepatitis B virus infection.

This clonotype occurred many times. The chain joins TRBV5-5 to TRBJ2-7; 9 bases agree with TRBD1. The CDR3 runs 14 residues. V trimming: 7 bases; J trimming: 6 bases; junction bases outside the gene matches: 11. Germline-derived CDR1 and CDR2 are SGHKS and YYEKEE (reference sequence). This chain's CDR3 is CASSRRDRVVEQYF. The CDR3 bases are TGTGCCAGCTCTCGCCGGGACAGGGTCGTCGAGCAGTACTTC. Combining the CDR3 with reference TRBV5-5 and TRBJ2-7 gives the whole variable domain DAGVTQSPTHLIKTRGQQVTLRCSPISGHKSVSWYQQVLGQGPQFIFQYYEKEERGRGNFPDRFSARQFPNYSSELNVNALLLGDSALYLCASSRRDRVVEQYFGPGTRLTVT.

For this clonotype: The CDR3 carries no conserved terminal phenylalanine or tryptophan, so it likely arises from a read error. The gene calls are TRBV29-1 and TRBJ2-1; D is ambiguous. This CDR3 is 17 amino acids long. Germline assignment: CDR1 SQVTM and CDR2 ANQGSEA. The CDR3 loop is CSVEEAGHFYNYNVQFL. The DNA for the CDR3 is TGCAGCGTTGAAGAAGCTGGGCACTTCTACAACTATAATGTGCAGTTCCTC.

The chain recombines TRBV6-6 with TRBJ2-6; no definite D call. CDR1 MNHNY and CDR2 SVGAGI come from the germline V gene (reference sequence). Trimming took 7 bases from V and 1 from J, leaving 5 bases between them. The CDR3 consists of 13 residues. The CDR3 protein is CASTASGANVLTF. CDR3 bases: TGTGCCAGCACCGCGTCTGGGGCCAACGTCCTGACTTTC.

There are many counts of this clonotype. The chain couples TRBV11-3 to TRBJ2-3, with no clear D. Per the germline V gene, CDR1 is SGHNT and CDR2 is YENEEA. The ends were cut back, 4 bases at V and 2 bases at J, with 10 bases in the middle. The CDR3 extends over 14 amino acids. The CDR3 region has the DNA TGTGCCAGCAGCTACCGTCCTGCCACAGATACGCAGTATTTT. Translating it yields CASSYRPATDTQYF.

With regard to this clonotype: A single base separates this from a much larger clone, so it may be a read error. The chain has TRBV5-6 and TRBJ2-1; 9 nucleotides align to TRBD2. The CDR3 covers 15 residues. Germline V gives CDR1 SGHDT, CDR2 YYEEEE. In DNA, the CDR3 is TGTGCCAGCAACTTGCAGGGACTAGCTTACAATGAGCAGTTCTTC. This codes for CASNLQGLAYNEQFF. The full variable domain, rest sourced from reference TRBV5-6 and TRBJ2-1, is DAGVTQSPTHLIKTRGQQVTLRCSPKSGHDTVSWYQQALGQGPQFIFQYYEEEERQRGNFPDRFSGHQFPNYSSELNVNALLLGDSALYLCASNLQGLAYNEQFFGPGTRLTVL.

In the case of this clonotype: This may come from a read error, since a much larger clone is one base off. V is TRBV30 and J is TRBJ2-1; possible D gene TRBD2, 5 bases. This CDR3 is 13 amino acids long. The V gene's germline CDR1 is GTSNPN and CDR2 SVGIG (reference sequence). CDR3 residues: CAWSLAGYNEQSF. In DNA form, the CDR3 reads TGTGCCTGGAGTCTGGCGGGCTACAATGAGCAGTCCTTC.

This clonotype was observed many times. The genes are TRBV30 and TRBJ1-2; D is possibly TRBD1 (6 bases). CDR1 and CDR2 from the germline V gene are GTSNPN and SVGIG (reference sequence). The CDR3 covers 11 residues. V shed 6 bases and J shed 5 bases, with 10 bases lying between them. CDR3 DNA: TGTGCCTGCCAACAGGGTTATGGCTACACCTTC. Its translation is CACQQGYGYTF.

The chain carries TRBV5-4 and TRBJ2-1, with TRBD2 matching 13 bases. Trimming at V came to 5 bases and at J to 5 bases, leaving 7 bases not matched to a gene. This CDR3 contains 16 residues. The germline V gene has CDR1 SGHNT and CDR2 YYREEE (reference sequence). In DNA, the CDR3 is TGTGCCAGCAGTACCCGGACTAGCGGGAGTCACAATGAGCAGTTCTTC. This codes for CASSTRTSGSHNEQFF.

This clonotype was seen at least ten times. The chain employs TRBV5-4 and TRBJ1-1; 7 bases fit TRBD1. CDR1 and CDR2 (germline): SGHNT, YYREEE (reference sequence). Losses at the gene ends were 0 bases for V and 5 bases for J; bases not matched to a gene: 16. This CDR3 comprises 18 residues. CDR3 residues: CASSLVVGGRGISTEAFF. CDR3 DNA sequence: TGTGCCAGCAGCTTGGTGGTTGGTGGCAGGGGGATCAGTACTGAAGCTTTCTTT.

Comments on this clonotype: One end of the junction varies from germline; a read error may be responsible. The chain carries TRBV11-3 and TRBJ2-5, with 7 bases matching TRBD1. Germline CDR1 reads SGHNT; CDR2 reads YENEEA. The CDR3 covers 15 residues. The DNA for the CDR3 is TGTGCCAGCAGCGAAACCCGGACAGGCAGGGAGACCCACTACTTC. This encodes CASSETRTGRETHYF.

The genes are TRBV11-2 and TRBJ2-5; D might be TRBD2 (5 bases). Germline lookup yields CDR1 SGHAT and CDR2 FQNNGV. The CDR3 extends over 16 amino acids. V was cut by 5 bases and J by 14 bases, with 30 bases left in between. The chain's CDR3 is CASSRPWGAYQETRYF. The DNA for the CDR3 is TGTGCCAGCAGCCGACCTTGGGGAGCGTACCAAGAGACCCGATACTTC. Looking up the rest from reference TRBV11-2 and TRBJ2-5 gives the full variable domain: EAGVAQSPRYKIIEKRQSVAFWCNPISGHATLYWYQQILGQGPKLLIQFQNNGVVDDSQLPKDRFSAERLKGVDSTLKIQPAKLEDSAVYLCASSRPWGAYQETRYFGPGTRLLVL.

On this clonotype itself: A read error may produce the germline difference seen at one junction end. This chain uses TRBV11-1 with TRBJ2-1; D may be TRBD2 (6 bases). Per germline, CDR1 SGHAT and CDR2 FQDESV (reference sequence). The CDR3 loop spans 16 amino acids. DNA of the CDR3: TGTGCCAGGAGCTTTGCGCGCGGGAAATCCTACAATGAGCAGTTCTTC. Encoded protein: CARSFARGKSYNEQFF. Complete variable domain (other parts from reference TRBV11-1 and TRBJ2-1): EAEVAQSPRYKITEKSQAVAFWCDPISGHATLYWYRQILGQGPELLVQFQDESVVDDSQLPKDRFSAERLKGVDSTLKIQPAELGDSAMYLCARSFARGKSYNEQFFGPGTRLTVL.

V is TRBV28 and J is TRBJ1-1; the D gene is possibly TRBD1 (5 bases). Germline CDR1 is MDHEN and CDR2 is SYDVKM. The CDR3 is 15 amino acids. The V gene lost 5 bases and the J gene lost 1 base, with 14 bases spanning the gap. CDR3 DNA sequence: TGTGCCAGCAGTCTACCCCTGGGACCGAACACTGAAGCTTTCTTT. This codes for CASSLPLGPNTEAFF.

At least ten counts were recorded for this clonotype. The chain recombines TRBV5-4 with TRBJ2-3; 14 bases fit TRBD2. The junction had 2 bases not matched to a gene; V was cut back by 5 bases and J by 3 bases. The CDR3 has 15 residues. From germline, CDR1 is SGHNT and CDR2 YYREEE (reference sequence). DNA of the CDR3: TGTGCCAGCAGTCGGACTAGCGGGGGGACAGATACGCAGTATTTT. Its translation is CASSRTSGGTDTQYF. Full variable domain (missing parts from reference TRBV5-4 and TRBJ2-3): ETGVTQSPTHLIKTRGQQVTLRCSSQSGHNTVSWYQQALGQGPQFIFQYYREEENGRGNFPPRFSGLQFPNYSSELNVNALELDDSALYLCASSRTSGGTDTQYFGPGTRLTVL.

This clonotype was picked up many times. The J gene is TRBJ2-2, the V gene TRBV5-1; D gene uncertain. The germline CDR1 and CDR2 sequences are SGHRS and YFSETQ. The CDR3 covers 13 residues. The ends were cut back, 0 bases at V and 7 bases at J, with 7 bases in the middle. The CDR3 loop is CASSLEVGGELFF. The CDR3 DNA sequence: TGCGCCAGCAGCTTGGAAGTTGGCGGGGAGCTGTTTTTT.

This clonotype was counted a few times. Possible read error: a much larger clone is one base away. The chain uses TRBV5-4 and TRBJ2-5; tentatively, D is TRBD2 (6 bases). Germline assignment: CDR1 SGHNT and CDR2 YYREEE (reference sequence). The CDR3 covers 15 residues. The V gene lost 0 bases and the J gene lost 2 bases, with 11 bases spanning the gap. CDR3 nucleotides: TGTGCCAGCAGCTTGGCGGGGGTTCGACAAGAGACCCAGTACTTC. Translating it yields CASSLAGVRQETQYF.

Remarks on this clonotype: It may be a read error: a sequence one base away is much more abundant. The CDR3, as DNA: TGTGCCATCAGCGGGAGCGGGAGGGGAAGAGATGCGCAGTATTTT. It translates to CAISGSGRGRDAQYF. The chain joins TRBV10-3 to TRBJ2-3; TRBD2 agrees at 10 bases. CDR3 size: 15 residues. CDR1 and CDR2 from the germline V gene are ENHRY and SYGVKD.

The CDR3 nucleotides read TGCAGCGCCCGACAAGCGGGAGCACCCTACGAGCAGTACTTC. Translating it yields CSARQAGAPYEQYF. This chain connects TRBV29-1 to TRBJ2-7; 8 positions match TRBD2. After removal of 7 bases from V and 2 bases from J, the junction contained 10 bases not matched to a gene. The CDR3 totals 14 residues. Looked up from germline, CDR1 is SQVTM and CDR2 is ANQGSEA.

The table lists this clonotype with many counts. The rearrangement joins TRBV6-1 to TRBJ2-1; 11 nucleotides match TRBD2. Germline V gene data show CDR1 as MNHNS and CDR2 as SASEGT. V shed 2 bases, J shed 6 bases, and the junction held 6 bases outside the gene matches. This CDR3 has 16 residues. CDR3 amino acids: CASSEIIAGGVNEQFF. CDR3 coding DNA: TGTGCCAGCAGTGAAATTATAGCGGGAGGGGTCAATGAGCAGTTCTTC.

Turning to this clonotype: Given a much more abundant clone one base away, this may be a read error. The chain combines TRBV20-1 with TRBJ2-7, with TRBD2 identical over 9 bases. CDR1 and CDR2 from the germline V gene are DFQATT and SNEGSKA (reference sequence). The CDR3 spans 14 residues. CDR3 nucleotides: TGCGGTGCTAGGAATCCTAGCGGGGCCTACGAGCAGTACTTC. Encoded protein: CGARNPSGAYEQYF.

A remark on this clonotype: Possible read error: a much larger clone is one base away. J is TRBJ1-2 and V is TRBV29-1, with TRBD1 as a possible D gene (5 bases). The ends were cut back, 8 bases at V and 8 bases at J, with 21 bases in the middle. The V gene's germline CDR1 is SQVTM and CDR2 ANQGSEA. The CDR3 contains 13 residues. CDR3: CSFRGLGDDGYTF. CDR3 DNA: TGCAGCTTCCGGGGCCTGGGTGACGACGGCTACACCTTC.

This clonotype was counted once. At one end the junction does not follow the germline gene, possibly because of a read error. The gene calls are TRBV7-3 and TRBJ2-3; 16 nucleotides agree with TRBD2. The CDR3 extends over 16 amino acids. CDR1 is SGHTA and CDR2 is FQGTGA in the germline V gene. CDR3 sequence (DNA): TGTGCCAGCAGCGGGGGACTAGCGGGAGGGACAGATACGGAGTATTTT. Translating gives CASSGGLAGGTDTEYF.

With respect to this clonotype: Compared with germline, one end of the junction differs, possibly owing to a read error. J is TRBJ2-1 and V is TRBV6-1; D is ambiguous. The length of the CDR3 is 12 residues. The germline V gene has CDR1 MNHNS and CDR2 SASEGT. CDR3 DNA sequence: TGTGCCAGCAGTGACCGCAACAATGAGCAGTCCTTC. Its translation is CASSDRNNEQSF.

This clonotype was observed at least ten times. The rearrangement uses TRBV5-6 and TRBJ2-5, with D unresolved. The V end was cut by 5 bases, the J end by 6 bases, with 11 bases between. Looked up from germline, CDR1 is SGHDT and CDR2 is YYEEEE. The CDR3 contains 12 residues. CDR3 DNA sequence: TGTGCCAGCAGTACCAGGACCAAGACCCAGTACTTC. Its protein product is CASSTRTKTQYF.

This chain uses TRBV20-1 with TRBJ2-7; 13 bases match TRBD2. Trimming at V came to 6 bases and at J to 2 bases, leaving 4 bases not matched to a gene. Germline V gene lookup returns CDR1 DFQATT and CDR2 SNEGSKA (reference sequence). This CDR3 is 14 amino acids long. CDR3 nucleotides: TGCAGTGCCGCTGGGACTAGCGGGACCTACGAGCAGTACTTC. Amino acid sequence: CSAAGTSGTYEQYF.

A word on this clonotype: This may stem from a read error, because a much larger clone lies one nucleotide away. The chain links TRBV12-3 or TRBV12-4 to TRBJ1-1, with unresolved D. Trimming removed 3 bases from V and 6 bases from J, with 11 bases in between. The CDR3 contains 13 residues. The CDR3 sequence: CASSLEATAEAFF. The CDR3 DNA follows: TGTGCCAGCAGTTTGGAGGCTACTGCTGAAGCTTTCTTT.

This clonotype was seen a handful of times. The rearrangement links TRBV7-9 to TRBJ2-1; D call uncertain. The V gene's germline CDR1 is SEHNR and CDR2 FQNEAQ (reference sequence). The CDR3 contains 13 residues. The V end lost 8 bases, the J end lost 0 bases, and 8 bases lay between the germline ends. CDR3 in DNA: TGTGCCAGCGGAAGAGGCTCCTACAATGAGCAGTTCTTC. It codes for CASGRGSYNEQFF.

With regard to this clonotype: An end of the junction differs from the germline gene, which may be a read error. The chain joins TRBV11-2 to TRBJ2-5; D may be TRBD1 (6 bases). Germline V gene lookup returns CDR1 SGHAT and CDR2 FQNNGV. The CDR3 has 15 amino acids. DNA for the CDR3: TGTACCATCAGCCGTGAATCAGGGGTTTGGGAGACCAAGTACTTC. Its translation is CTISRESGVWETKYF.

This clonotype was observed many times. The chain uses TRBV10-3 and TRBJ2-7; D perhaps matches TRBD2 (6 bases). Germline-derived CDR1 and CDR2 are ENHRY and SYGVKD. V was shortened by 11 bases and J by 5 bases, with 31 bases between the two germline ends. The CDR3 contains 17 residues. The CDR3 nucleotides read TGTGCCTCTCGGTCGGGGACGGGAGAAAGAGGAACCCACGAGCAGTACTTC. As protein: CASRSGTGERGTHEQYF.